This entry lists 21 T cell receptor beta chains sequenced from one sample in a study of response to subunit inactivated influenza vaccine. A single record per CDR3 protein comes from TCRdb applying MiXCR to the RT-PCR reads. The sample lists a few hundred thousand distinct CDR3 sequences, approximately 23% occurring once. Material: PBMCs from blood, obtained around 22 months after vaccination. Receptors originate from a man aged 45 to 75 who received an inactivated influenza vaccine.

The chain employs TRBV30 and TRBJ1-6; TRBD1 might be the D (5 bases). The CDR3 extends over 14 amino acids. V gave up 3 bases and J gave up 5 bases, with 11 bases separating them. From germline, CDR1 is GTSNPN and CDR2 SVGIG (reference sequence). In DNA, the CDR3 is TGTGCCTGGAGGAGGGACCCTAATAATTCACCCCTCCACTTT. It yields the protein CAWRRDPNNSPLHF.

CDR3 loop: CASSTSGPPHEQYF. CDR3 nucleotide sequence: TGTGCCAGCTCTACGAGCGGGCCCCCTCACGAGCAGTACTTC. The rearrangement links TRBV18 to TRBJ2-7, with a possible D match to TRBD2 (6 bases). CDR1 KGHSH and CDR2 LQKENI come from the germline V gene. The ends were cut back, 6 bases at V and 5 bases at J, with 17 bases in the middle. The CDR3 runs 14 residues.

This clonotype was seen a handful of times. The gene calls are TRBV27 and TRBJ1-1; D uncertain. Trimming shortened V by 7 bases and J by 4 bases, and 19 bases separated the two germline ends. CDR3 length: 15 residues. Germline V CDR1 and CDR2: MNHEY, SMNVEV (reference sequence). CDR3 residues: CASTMGSSGVTEAFF. For the CDR3, the DNA is TGTGCCAGCACCATGGGGAGTTCTGGCGTCACTGAAGCTTTCTTT.

As to this clonotype: Given a much more abundant clone one base away, this may be a read error. The rearrangement links TRBV4-1 to TRBJ1-1; tentative D call: TRBD1 (6 bases). Germline V gene lookup returns CDR1 MGHRA and CDR2 YSYEKL. The CDR3 has 13 residues. Trimming left V 6 bases short and J 0 bases short, with 8 bases between. CDR3 DNA: TGCGCCAGCAGATGGACAGTGAACACTGAAGCTTTCTTT. Its protein is CASRWTVNTEAFF.

The chain uses TRBV20-1 and TRBJ1-5, with D possibly being TRBD1 (6 bases). The ends were cut back, 0 bases at V and 6 bases at J, with 18 bases in the middle. The CDR3 runs 16 residues. Germline V gives CDR1 DFQATT, CDR2 SNEGSKA (reference sequence). CDR3 residues: CSARDPAQGTTQPQHF. DNA of the CDR3: TGCAGTGCTAGAGACCCCGCACAGGGAACGACTCAGCCCCAGCATTTT.

The chain links TRBV14 to TRBJ2-1; TRBD1 agrees at 10 bases. Trimming removed 6 bases from V and 5 bases from J; junction bases left unmatched: 10. Germline lookup yields CDR1 SGHDN and CDR2 FVKESK. The CDR3 is 16 amino acids. The CDR3 loop is CASSRYRDRGNNEQFF. As DNA, the CDR3 is TGTGCCAGCAGTCGATACCGGGACAGGGGAAACAATGAGCAGTTCTTC. The variable domain in full, with the rest retrieved from reference TRBV14 and TRBJ2-1, is EAGVTQFPSHSVIEKGQTVTLRCDPISGHDNLYWYRRVMGKEIKFLLHFVKESKQDESGMPNNRFLAERTGGTYSTLKVQPAELEDSGVYFCASSRYRDRGNNEQFFGPGTRLTVL.

In this sample, this clonotype turned up a few times. The chain joins TRBV11-1 to TRBJ2-7; 9 bases align to TRBD1. With V trimmed by 1 base and J by 3 bases, 19 bases remained unmatched. The length of the CDR3 is 20 residues. Germline CDR1 and CDR2: SGHAT and FQDESV (reference sequence). CDR3 bases: TGTGCCAGCAGCTTAGATTTATCGGGACAGGGAATTTGGAAAAACTACGAGCAGTACTTC. Protein product: CASSLDLSGQGIWKNYEQYF.

The chain employs TRBV6-2 or TRBV6-3 and TRBJ2-3; the match to TRBD1 covers 10 bases. Per the germline V gene, CDR1 is MNHEY and CDR2 is SVGEGT. Trimming took 7 bases from V and 6 from J; bases not matched to a gene: 10. The CDR3 is 15 amino acids. CDR3 loop: CASKQPGQGLDTQYF. CDR3 nucleotides: TGTGCCAGCAAACAACCGGGACAGGGGTTGGATACGCAGTATTTT.

The V and J genes are TRBV12-3 or TRBV12-4 and TRBJ1-5; weak D call: TRBD1 (5 bases). Trimming removed 4 bases from V and 2 bases from J, with 12 bases in between. The CDR3 extends over 15 amino acids. The CDR3 bases are TGTGCCAGCAGTTCCCGAGGGGAGGGCAATCAGCCCCAGCATTTT. It encodes CASSSRGEGNQPQHF.

This clonotype was seen a handful of times. V and J are TRBV3-1 and TRBJ2-1; unclear D gene. V lost 1 base, J lost 2 bases, and 12 bases lay in between. Germline lookup yields CDR1 LGHDT and CDR2 YNNKEL (reference sequence). The CDR3 is 16 residues long. In DNA, the CDR3 is TGTGCCAGCAGCCAAGTCCCGGATTCGACCTACAATGAGCAGTTCTTC. Residues: CASSQVPDSTYNEQFF.

J is TRBJ2-3 and V is TRBV6-2 or TRBV6-3; D not resolved. The CDR3 has 14 residues. The germline V gene has CDR1 MNHEY and CDR2 SVGEGT. V was cut by 2 bases and J by 2 bases, with 8 bases left in between. CDR3 protein: CASSYGVDTDTQYF. The DNA of the CDR3 is TGTGCCAGCAGTTACGGCGTAGACACAGATACGCAGTATTTT.

In its sample, this clonotype was seen a few times. The V gene is TRBV2, the J gene TRBJ1-5; possible D gene TRBD1, 6 bases. Germline CDR1 SNHLY, CDR2 FYNNEI. Trimming removed 6 bases from V and 6 bases from J, with 12 bases in between. This CDR3 region has 13 residues. CDR3 in DNA: TGTGCCAGCAGCGTTCAGGGGACTCAGCCCCAGCATTTT. Translating gives CASSVQGTQPQHF.

This clonotype occurred once. Germline and junction disagree at one end, which may indicate a read error. V gene TRBV5-6 combines with J gene TRBJ2-3; 10 bases agree with TRBD1. The CDR3 has 14 residues. Germline lookup yields CDR1 SGHDT and CDR2 YYEEEE. The CDR3 bases are TGTGCCAGCAGCTTGAGACAGGGGGCGGATACGCATTATTTT. Amino acids: CASSLRQGADTHYF.

This clonotype was seen ten or more times. V usage is TRBV20-1 and J usage is TRBJ1-5; 8 bases are a match to TRBD1. This CDR3 comprises 17 residues. Germline trimming cut 6 bases from V and 0 bases from J; bases unmatched to any gene: 13. The germline CDR1 and CDR2 sequences are DFQATT and SNEGSKA (reference sequence). The CDR3 loop reads CSAVVPGQENSNQPQHF. CDR3 nucleotide sequence: TGCAGTGCAGTGGTCCCGGGACAGGAAAATAGCAATCAGCCCCAGCATTTT.

The chain has TRBV28 and TRBJ2-1; D is unclear. Germline values: CDR1 MDHEN, CDR2 SYDVKM. The CDR3 spans 14 residues. V was clipped by 7 bases and J by 5 bases, with 15 bases between them. CDR3 in DNA: TGTGCCAGCAAGGATTTACGGGCAGACAATGAGCAGTTCTTC. Amino acids: CASKDLRADNEQFF.

The genes are TRBV5-4 and TRBJ2-5; D gene uncertain. Germline-derived CDR1 and CDR2 are SGHNT and YYREEE (reference sequence). This CDR3 region has 13 residues. Trimming cost V 4 bases and J 2 bases, with 9 bases left between them. DNA for the CDR3: TGTGCCAGCAGCCCTGACAAGCAAGAGACCCAGTACTTC. Amino acid sequence: CASSPDKQETQYF.

This clonotype was seen only a few times. V and J are TRBV20-1 and TRBJ2-7; D might be TRBD2 (6 bases). Per the germline V gene, CDR1 is DFQATT and CDR2 is SNEGSKA (reference sequence). This CDR3 spans 11 amino acids. Trimming removed 3 bases from V and 5 bases from J, with 8 bases in between. CDR3 bases: TGCAGTGCTAGTCGGGGGAACGAGCAGTACTTC. Protein product: CSASRGNEQYF.

The chain links TRBV12-3 or TRBV12-4 to TRBJ2-1, with D possibly matching TRBD2 (5 bases). Trimming took 3 bases from V and 0 from J, leaving 18 bases between them. The CDR3 has 18 residues. Here the CDR3 reads CASSFPRGRSSSYNEQFF. The CDR3, as DNA: TGTGCCAGCAGTTTCCCGCGCGGGCGGTCGAGCTCCTACAATGAGCAGTTCTTC.

J is TRBJ1-2 and V is TRBV3-1; D remains unclear. The ends were cut back, 0 bases at V and 2 bases at J, with 1 base in the middle. Germline assignment: CDR1 LGHDT and CDR2 YNNKEL (reference sequence). CDR3 size: 12 residues. The CDR3 bases are TGTGCCAGCAGCCAAGACAACTATGGCTACACCTTC. Encoded protein: CASSQDNYGYTF. Together with reference TRBV3-1 and TRBJ1-2, the CDR3 gives the full variable domain: DTAVSQTPKYLVTQMGNDKSIKCEQNLGHDTMYWYKQDSKKFLKIMFSYNNKELIINETVPNRFSPKSPDKAHLNLHINSLELGDSAVYFCASSQDNYGYTFGSGTRLTVV.

This clonotype was seen a few times. V and J are TRBV23-1 and TRBJ2-7; 8 nucleotides line up with TRBD1. TRBV23-1 is an ORF for which the function is uncertain. The CDR3 length is 16 residues. Unmatched junction bases numbered 8, after V lost 3 bases and J lost 1 base. Here the CDR3 reads CASSHSVQGASYEQYF. The CDR3 DNA is TGCGCCAGCAGTCACTCGGTGCAGGGGGCGTCCTACGAGCAGTACTTC.

To note about this clonotype: Its ends do not fully match the called genes, so a read error is possible. The chain couples TRBV27 to TRBJ2-5; weak D call: TRBD2 (5 bases). This CDR3 is built from 13 residues. CDR1 and CDR2 from the germline V gene are MNHEY and SMNVEV (reference sequence). The CDR3 loop is CASRKDSQEAQYF. In DNA, the CDR3 is TGTGCCAGTAGAAAGGACTCTCAAGAGGCCCAGTACTTC.